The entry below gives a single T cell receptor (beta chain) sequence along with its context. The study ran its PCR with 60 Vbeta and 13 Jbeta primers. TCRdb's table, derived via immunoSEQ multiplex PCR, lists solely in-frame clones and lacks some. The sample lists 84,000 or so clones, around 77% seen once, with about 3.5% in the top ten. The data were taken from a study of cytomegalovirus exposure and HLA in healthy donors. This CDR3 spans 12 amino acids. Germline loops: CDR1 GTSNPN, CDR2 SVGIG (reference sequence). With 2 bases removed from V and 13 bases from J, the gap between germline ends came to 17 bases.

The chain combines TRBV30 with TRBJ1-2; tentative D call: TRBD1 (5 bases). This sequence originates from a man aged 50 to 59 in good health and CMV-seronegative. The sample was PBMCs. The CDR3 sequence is CAWSPQARGCTF. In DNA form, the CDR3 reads TGTGCCTGGAGTCCACAGGCGAGAGGTTGCACCTTC.